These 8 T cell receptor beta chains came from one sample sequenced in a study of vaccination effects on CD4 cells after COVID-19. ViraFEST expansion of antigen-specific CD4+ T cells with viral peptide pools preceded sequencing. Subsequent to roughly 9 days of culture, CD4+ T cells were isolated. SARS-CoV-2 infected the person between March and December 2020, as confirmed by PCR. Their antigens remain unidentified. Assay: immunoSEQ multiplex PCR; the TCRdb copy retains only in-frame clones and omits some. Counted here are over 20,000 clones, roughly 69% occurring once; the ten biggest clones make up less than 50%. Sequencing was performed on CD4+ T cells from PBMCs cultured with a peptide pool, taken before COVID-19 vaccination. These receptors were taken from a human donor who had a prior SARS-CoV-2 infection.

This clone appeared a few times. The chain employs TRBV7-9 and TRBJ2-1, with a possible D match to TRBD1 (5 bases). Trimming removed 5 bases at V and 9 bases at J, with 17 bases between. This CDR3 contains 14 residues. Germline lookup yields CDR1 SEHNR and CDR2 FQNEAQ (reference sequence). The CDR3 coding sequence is TGTGCCAGCAGCGCTCGGACAATAGGTGTTGAGCAGTTCTTC. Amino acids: CASSARTIGVEQFF.

The DNA for the CDR3 is TGTGCCAGCAGCATACAATGGGGGTTTTGGCAGTACTTC. The encoded protein is CASSIQWGFWQYF. V usage is TRBV5-5 and J usage is TRBJ2-7; D tentatively fits TRBD1 or TRBD2 (5 bases each). Germline V gives CDR1 SGHKS, CDR2 YYEKEE (reference sequence). This CDR3 contains 13 residues. Trimming took off 4 bases at V and 9 bases at J, with 17 bases between the two ends. The entire variable domain, with the rest obtained from reference TRBV5-5 and TRBJ2-7, is as follows: DAGVTQSPTHLIKTRGQQVTLRCSPISGHKSVSWYQQVLGQGPQFIFQYYEKEERGRGNFPDRFSARQFPNYSSELNVNALLLGDSALYLCASSIQWGFWQYFGPGTRLTVT.

The DNA for the CDR3 is TGTGCCAGCAGCGTTTCGGTGAGCACAGATACGCAGTATTTT. It yields the protein CASSVSVSTDTQYF. V and J are TRBV9 and TRBJ2-3; D unclear. The V end was cut by 2 bases, the J end by 0 bases, with 7 bases between. CDR3 length: 14 amino acids. Germline CDR1 is SGDLS and CDR2 is YYNGEE.

CDR3 loop: CASSTGSSYEQYF. DNA for the CDR3: TGTGCCAGCAGTACAGGGAGCTCCTACGAGCAGTACTTC. The V gene is TRBV2, the J gene TRBJ2-7, with D possibly TRBD1 on 6 matching bases. The V end was cut by 5 bases, the J end by 0 bases, with 8 bases between. Germline V gene data show CDR1 as SNHLY and CDR2 as FYNNEI. CDR3 length: 13 residues.

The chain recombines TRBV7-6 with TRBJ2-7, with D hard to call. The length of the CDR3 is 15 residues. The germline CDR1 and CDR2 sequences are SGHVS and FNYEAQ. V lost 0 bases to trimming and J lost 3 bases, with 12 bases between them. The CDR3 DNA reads TGTGCCAGCAGCTTAGCGCCAAGCCCCCTCTACGAGCAGTACTTC. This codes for CASSLAPSPLYEQYF.

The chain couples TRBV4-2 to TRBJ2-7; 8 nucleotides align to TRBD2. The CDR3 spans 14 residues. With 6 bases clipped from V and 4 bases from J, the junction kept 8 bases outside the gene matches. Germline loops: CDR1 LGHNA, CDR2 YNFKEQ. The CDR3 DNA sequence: TGTGCCAGCAGTCAGACTAGCGCAACTTACGAGCAGTACTTC. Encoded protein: CASSQTSATYEQYF.

The CDR3: CSVSDRGGYNEQFF. The CDR3 DNA is TGCAGCGTATCGGACAGGGGTGGCTACAATGAGCAGTTCTTC. This rearrangement joins TRBV29-1 to TRBJ2-1; 9 bases fit TRBD1. The CDR3 is 14 amino acids. Looked up from germline, CDR1 is SQVTM and CDR2 is ANQGSEA. Trimming took 6 bases from V and 3 from J; bases not matched to a gene: 6.

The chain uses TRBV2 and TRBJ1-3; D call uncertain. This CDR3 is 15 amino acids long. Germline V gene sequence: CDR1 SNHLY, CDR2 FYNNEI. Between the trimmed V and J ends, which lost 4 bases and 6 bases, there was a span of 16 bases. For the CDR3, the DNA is TGTGCCAGCAGTGCGCTTACCAGCACGATAAACACCATATATTTT. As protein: CASSALTSTINTIYF.